This entry describes one T cell receptor (beta chain). These data are taken from a study of blood T cell repertoires in COVID-19. Study-level information: From T cells, B-cell-depleted T cells, or PBMCs came the material, which was cDNA or gDNA.

The data were produced by immunoSEQ multiplex PCR, yet TCRdb's version contains in-frame clones alone and is incomplete. The profile shows about 120,000 clones, around 85% of them singletons. Germline loops: CDR1 SGHRS, CDR2 YFSETQ. The CDR3 spans 16 residues. The V segment lost 3 bases and the J segment 5 bases; nucleotides outside the gene matches: 13. Sequencing used peripheral blood. The receptor's source is a man in his 60s with acute or convalescent COVID-19. The chain has TRBV5-1 and TRBJ2-7; 8 bases agree with TRBD1. For the CDR3, the DNA is TGCGCCAGCAGCTCTCGCGCGGGACAGGCTGGGCACGAGCAGTACTTC. Its protein product is CASSSRAGQAGHEQYF.